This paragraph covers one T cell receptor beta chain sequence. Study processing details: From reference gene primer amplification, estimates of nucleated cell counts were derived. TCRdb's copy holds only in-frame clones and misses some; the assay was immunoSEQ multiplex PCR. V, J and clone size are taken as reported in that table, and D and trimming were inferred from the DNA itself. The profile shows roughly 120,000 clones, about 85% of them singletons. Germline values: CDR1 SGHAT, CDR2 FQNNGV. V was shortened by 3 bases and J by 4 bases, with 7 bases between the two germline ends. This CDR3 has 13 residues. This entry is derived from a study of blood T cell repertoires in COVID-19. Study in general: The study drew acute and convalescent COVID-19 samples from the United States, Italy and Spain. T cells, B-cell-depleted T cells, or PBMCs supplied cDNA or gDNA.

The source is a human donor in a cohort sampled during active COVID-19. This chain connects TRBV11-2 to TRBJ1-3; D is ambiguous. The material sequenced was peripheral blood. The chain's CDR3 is CASSFPVGNTIYF. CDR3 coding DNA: TGTGCCAGCAGCTTCCCCGTAGGAAACACCATATATTTT.